The rows below give T cell receptor beta chains drawn from one sample of a study of T cell repertoires in cytomegalovirus infection. MiXCR, applied by TCRdb to the reads, yields one record per CDR3 protein. Among around 120,000 distinct CDR3 sequences listed, roughly two fifths were seen once. Antigens of these TCRs are unknown. The specimen was CD8+ T cells from cultured PBMCs, collected from culture after CMV antigen stimulation. The receptors here all came from a human donor in good health (CMV status not recorded). Some clones in this sample may be carry-over from other donors' samples. Both conserved end residues are part of each CDR3. Each record gives: V gene, J gene, clone size, D gene, CDR3 protein, CDR3 DNA. A D gene is named only where the DNA matches it firmly. Size values are once, few and many counts, or a class for expanded clones, and some rows have none.

V: TRBV24-1; J: TRBJ2-3; size: few; D: NA; CDR3: CATSDGRGTDTQYF; DNA: TGTGCCACCAGTGATGGCAGGGGCACAGATACGCAGTATTTT
V: TRBV29-1; J: TRBJ2-1; size: NA; D: NA; CDR3: CSVEDYRSSYNEQFF; DNA: TGCAGCGTTGAAGACTACAGGAGCTCCTACAATGAGCAGTTCTTC
V: TRBV12-3/TRBV12-4; J: TRBJ1-5; size: few; D: NA; CDR3: CASSFPGASGQPQHF; DNA: TGTGCCAGCAGTTTCCCAGGGGCCTCGGGACAGCCCCAGCATTTT
V: TRBV7-9; J: TRBJ2-1; size: few; D: NA; CDR3: CASSPSIPGRFNEQFF; DNA: TGTGCCAGCAGCCCGTCGATCCCGGGACGGTTCAATGAGCAGTTCTTC
V: TRBV7-9; J: TRBJ2-5; size: NA; D: NA; CDR3: CASSHRGVQETQYF; DNA: TGTGCCAGCAGCCACCGTGGGGTTCAAGAGACCCAGTACTTC
V: TRBV28; J: TRBJ1-2; size: NA; D: TRBD1; CDR3: CASSLWTGMNGYTF; DNA: TGTGCCAGCAGTTTGTGGACAGGGATGAATGGCTACACCTTC
V: TRBV5-8; J: TRBJ2-5; size: NA; D: TRBD2; CDR3: CASRSVGGEETQYF; DNA: TGTGCCAGCAGGTCCGTCGGGGGGGAAGAGACCCAGTACTTC
V: TRBV10-2; J: TRBJ1-2; size: NA; D: NA; CDR3: CASMGYGYTF; DNA: TGCGCCAGCATGGGCTATGGCTACACCTTC
V: TRBV7-6; J: TRBJ2-1; size: NA; D: TRBD2; CDR3: CASTREVAGGNGNEQFF; DNA: TGTGCCAGCACCCGGGAGGTAGCGGGGGGTAATGGCAATGAGCAGTTCTTC
V: TRBV24-1; J: TRBJ2-7; size: NA; D: TRBD1; CDR3: CATSDPGGDEQYF; DNA: TGTGCCACCAGTGACCCAGGGGGCGACGAGCAGTACTTC
V: TRBV7-6; J: TRBJ2-1; size: NA; D: NA; CDR3: CASSSAGEQFF; DNA: TGTGCCAGCAGCTCCGCGGGGGAGCAGTTCTTC
V: TRBV4-1; J: TRBJ1-1; size: few; D: TRBD1; CDR3: CASSHGTGWIGTEAFF; DNA: TGCGCCAGCAGCCATGGGACAGGGTGGATAGGGACTGAAGCTTTCTTT
V: TRBV7-3; J: TRBJ1-1; size: NA; D: NA; CDR3: CASSPMEGVTEAFF; DNA: TGTGCCAGCAGCCCCATGGAGGGGGTCACTGAAGCTTTCTTT
V: TRBV7-6; J: TRBJ1-2; size: NA; D: NA; CDR3: CASSLEPRTNYGYTF; DNA: TGTGCCAGCAGCTTAGAGCCCCGGACTAACTATGGCTACACCTTC
V: TRBV7-9; J: TRBJ1-2; size: NA; D: NA; CDR3: CAGAGEVKINNYGYTF; DNA: TGTGCCGGCGCCGGGGAAGTAAAGATTAATAACTATGGCTACACCTTC
V: TRBV2; J: TRBJ1-1; size: few; D: NA; CDR3: CASRGSSWMAFF; DNA: TGTGCCAGCAGGGGAAGTTCTTGGATGGCTTTCTTT
V: TRBV7-2; J: TRBJ2-7; size: NA; D: NA; CDR3: CASSPTGGSYEQYF; DNA: TGTGCCAGCAGCCCAACTGGGGGATCCTACGAGCAGTACTTC
V: TRBV12-3/TRBV12-4; J: TRBJ1-4; size: few; D: NA; CDR3: CASSSGGKLFF; DNA: TGTGCCAGCAGTTCTGGCGGAAAACTGTTTTTT
V: TRBV27; J: TRBJ2-7; size: NA; D: NA; CDR3: CASSLGPEQYF; DNA: TGTGCCAGCAGTTTAGGGCCCGAGCAGTACTTC
V: TRBV13; J: TRBJ1-1; size: few; D: NA; CDR3: CASSLGSDEAFF; DNA: TGTGCCAGCAGCCTGGGGTCTGATGAAGCTTTCTTT
V: TRBV28; J: TRBJ2-7; size: NA; D: NA; CDR3: CASSSKSSPYEQYF; DNA: TGTGCCAGCAGTTCGAAATCCTCTCCCTACGAGCAGTACTTC
V: TRBV2; J: TRBJ1-2; size: NA; D: TRBD1; CDR3: CASRGQGQNYGYTF; DNA: TGTGCCAGCAGGGGACAGGGGCAGAACTATGGCTACACCTTC
V: TRBV7-9; J: TRBJ2-5; size: NA; D: TRBD2; CDR3: CASSGRGDEPQETQYF; DNA: TGTGCCAGCAGCGGGCGGGGGGACGAGCCACAAGAGACCCAGTACTTC
V: TRBV7-3; J: TRBJ1-2; size: NA; D: TRBD1; CDR3: CASSPGQGVNYGYTF; DNA: TGTGCCAGCAGCCCGGGACAGGGCGTTAACTATGGCTACACCTTC
V: TRBV27; J: TRBJ2-3; size: NA; D: TRBD1; CDR3: CASSFQGVPTDTQYF; DNA: TGTGCCAGCAGTTTCCAGGGGGTCCCCACAGATACGCAGTATTTT
V: TRBV6-2/TRBV6-3; J: TRBJ1-1; size: NA; D: NA; CDR3: CASSYKEIMNTEAFF; DNA: TGTGCCAGCAGTTATAAGGAGATCATGAACACTGAAGCTTTCTTT
V: TRBV12-3/TRBV12-4; J: TRBJ2-5; size: NA; D: TRBD2; CDR3: CASSSGAGGRETQYF; DNA: TGTGCCAGCAGCTCAGGCGCGGGGGGCCGGGAGACCCAGTACTTC
V: TRBV7-6; J: TRBJ1-3; size: NA; D: TRBD1; CDR3: CASSPERGSQGGNTIYF; DNA: TGTGCCAGCAGCCCAGAACGGGGGTCACAGGGGGGAAACACCATATATTTT
V: TRBV5-4; J: TRBJ2-1; size: NA; D: NA; CDR3: CASSLYGGAGEQFF; DNA: TGTGCCAGCAGCTTGTATGGGGGAGCGGGTGAGCAGTTCTTC
V: TRBV7-8; J: TRBJ2-5; size: few; D: TRBD1; CDR3: CASSPTGGETQYF; DNA: TGTGCCAGCAGCCCCACAGGGGGGGAGACCCAGTACTTC
V: TRBV15; J: TRBJ2-5; size: few; D: NA; CDR3: CATSRDLTGDQETQYF; DNA: TGTGCCACCAGCAGAGATTTAACGGGGGACCAAGAGACCCAGTACTTC
V: TRBV19; J: TRBJ2-1; size: few; D: TRBD1; CDR3: CASTDRGGEQFF; DNA: TGTGCCAGTACCGACAGGGGTGGAGAGCAGTTCTTC
V: TRBV6-1; J: TRBJ2-5; size: few; D: NA; CDR3: CASSAPVTGTQETQYF; DNA: TGTGCCAGCAGTGCGCCGGTGACAGGGACTCAAGAGACCCAGTACTTC
V: TRBV11-2; J: TRBJ1-1; size: few; D: NA; CDR3: CASSSSPQVNTEAFF; DNA: TGTGCCAGCAGCTCAAGTCCGCAGGTGAACACTGAAGCTTTCTTT
V: TRBV27; J: TRBJ2-7; size: NA; D: NA; CDR3: CASTSGLSSYEQYF; DNA: TGTGCCAGCACCTCGGGGCTCAGCTCCTACGAGCAGTACTTC
V: TRBV7-9; J: TRBJ2-5; size: NA; D: TRBD2; CDR3: CASSLWGGDQETQYF; DNA: TGTGCCAGCAGCTTATGGGGGGGGGACCAAGAGACCCAGTACTTC
V: TRBV25-1; J: TRBJ2-1; size: NA; D: TRBD2; CDR3: CASSDLLAGGHEQFF; DNA: TGTGCCAGCAGTGACTTACTAGCGGGGGGGCATGAGCAGTTCTTC
V: TRBV6-5; J: TRBJ2-1; size: few; D: TRBD2; CDR3: CASGLAEYNEQFF; DNA: TGTGCCAGCGGACTAGCGGAATACAATGAGCAGTTCTTC
V: TRBV27; J: TRBJ1-2; size: NA; D: NA; CDR3: CASSPYGTPGGYGYTF; DNA: TGTGCCAGCAGTCCGTACGGGACACCGGGAGGATATGGCTACACCTTC
V: TRBV30; J: TRBJ1-1; size: NA; D: NA; CDR3: CAWSGGSAEAFF; DNA: TGTGCCTGGAGCGGGGGGTCTGCTGAAGCTTTCTTT
V: TRBV12-3/TRBV12-4; J: TRBJ2-1; size: NA; D: TRBD2; CDR3: CASSFWASGYNEQFF; DNA: TGTGCCAGCAGTTTTTGGGCTAGCGGATACAATGAGCAGTTCTTC
V: TRBV7-8; J: TRBJ1-2; size: NA; D: TRBD1; CDR3: CASSFGQGGFYGYTF; DNA: TGTGCCAGCAGCTTCGGACAGGGGGGATTCTATGGCTACACCTTC
V: TRBV27; J: TRBJ2-7; size: few; D: TRBD2; CDR3: CASSGLAATYEQYF; DNA: TGTGCCAGCAGCGGACTAGCGGCAACCTACGAGCAGTACTTC
V: TRBV7-6; J: TRBJ1-4; size: few; D: NA; CDR3: CASSLVQGGEKLFF; DNA: TGTGCCAGCAGCTTAGTACAGGGTGGGGAAAAACTGTTTTTT